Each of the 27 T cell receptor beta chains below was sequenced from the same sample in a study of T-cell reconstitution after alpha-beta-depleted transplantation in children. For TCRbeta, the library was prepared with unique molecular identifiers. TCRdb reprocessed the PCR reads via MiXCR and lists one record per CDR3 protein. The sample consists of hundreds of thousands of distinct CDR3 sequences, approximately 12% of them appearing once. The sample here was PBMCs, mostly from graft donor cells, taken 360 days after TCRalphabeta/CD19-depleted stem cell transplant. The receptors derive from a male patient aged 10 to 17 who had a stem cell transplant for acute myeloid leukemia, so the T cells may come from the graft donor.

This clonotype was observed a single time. The CDR3 region is CSVRIVSYEQYF. CDR3 sequence (DNA): TGCAGCGTAAGGATCGTCTCCTACGAGCAGTACTTC. The chain recombines TRBV29-1 with TRBJ2-7; unclear D gene. The CDR3 contains 12 residues. Germline CDR1 reads SQVTM; CDR2 reads ANQGSEA. Between the trimmed V and J ends, which lost 6 bases and 0 bases, there was a span of 9 bases.

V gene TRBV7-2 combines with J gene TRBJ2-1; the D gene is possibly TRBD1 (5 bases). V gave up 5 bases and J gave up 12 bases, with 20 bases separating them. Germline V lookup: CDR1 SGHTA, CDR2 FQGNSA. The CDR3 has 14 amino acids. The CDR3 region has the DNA TGTGCCAGCAGCCCAGAGACAGCCTACAAGGGGCAGTTCTTC. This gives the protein CASSPETAYKGQFF.

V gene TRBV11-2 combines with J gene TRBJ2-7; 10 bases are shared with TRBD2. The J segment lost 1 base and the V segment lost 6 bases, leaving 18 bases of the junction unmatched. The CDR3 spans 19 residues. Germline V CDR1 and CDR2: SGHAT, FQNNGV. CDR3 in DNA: TGTGCCAGCAGTCGAACGATCCCCGAAACTAGCGGGAAATCCTACGAGCAGTACTTC. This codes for CASSRTIPETSGKSYEQYF. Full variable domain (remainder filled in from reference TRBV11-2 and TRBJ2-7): EAGVAQSPRYKIIEKRQSVAFWCNPISGHATLYWYQQILGQGPKLLIQFQNNGVVDDSQLPKDRFSAERLKGVDSTLKIQPAKLEDSAVYLCASSRTIPETSGKSYEQYFGPGTRLTVT.

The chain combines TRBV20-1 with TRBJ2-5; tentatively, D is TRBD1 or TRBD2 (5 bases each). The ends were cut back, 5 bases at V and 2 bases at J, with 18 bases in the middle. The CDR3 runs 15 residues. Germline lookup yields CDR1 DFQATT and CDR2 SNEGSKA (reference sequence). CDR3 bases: TGCAGTGCTGGGATATCGGGGCGGTTACAAGAGACCCAGTACTTC. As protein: CSAGISGRLQETQYF.

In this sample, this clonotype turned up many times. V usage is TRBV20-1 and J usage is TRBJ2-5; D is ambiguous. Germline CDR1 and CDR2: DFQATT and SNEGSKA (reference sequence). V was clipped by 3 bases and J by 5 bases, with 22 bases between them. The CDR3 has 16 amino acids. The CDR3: CSARSDGPPVGETQYF. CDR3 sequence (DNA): TGCAGTGCTAGGTCTGACGGGCCACCTGTGGGGGAGACCCAGTACTTC.

The chain's CDR3 is CASSLGGLSEQYF. DNA of the CDR3: TGCGCCAGCAGCTTGGGGGGGCTCTCCGAGCAGTACTTC. The rearrangement uses TRBV5-1 and TRBJ2-7; a weak D match, TRBD1 (6 bases). The CDR3 totals 13 residues. Germline V gene sequence: CDR1 SGHRS, CDR2 YFSETQ. V was cut by 0 bases and J by 6 bases, with 10 bases left in between.

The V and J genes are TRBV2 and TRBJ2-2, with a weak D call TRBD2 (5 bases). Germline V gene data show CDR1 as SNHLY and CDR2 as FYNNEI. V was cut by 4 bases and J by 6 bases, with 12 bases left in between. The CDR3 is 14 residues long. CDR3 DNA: TGTGCCAGCAGTGCGTCATGGGGAGCCGGGGAGCTGTTTTTT. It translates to CASSASWGAGELFF.

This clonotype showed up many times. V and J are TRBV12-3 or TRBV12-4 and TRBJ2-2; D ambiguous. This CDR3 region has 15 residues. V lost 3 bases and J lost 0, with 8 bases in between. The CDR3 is CASSFRLPNTGELFF. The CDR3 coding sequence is TGTGCCAGCAGTTTTCGGCTCCCGAACACCGGGGAGCTGTTTTTT.

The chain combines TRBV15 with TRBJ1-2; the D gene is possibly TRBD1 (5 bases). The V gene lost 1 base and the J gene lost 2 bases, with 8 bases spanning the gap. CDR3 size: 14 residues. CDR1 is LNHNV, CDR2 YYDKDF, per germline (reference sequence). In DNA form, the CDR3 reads TGTGCCACCAGCAGAGTTGCAGGGAACTATGGCTACACCTTC. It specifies CATSRVAGNYGYTF. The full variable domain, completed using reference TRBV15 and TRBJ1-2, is DAMVIQNPRYQVTQFGKPVTLSCSQTLNHNVMYWYQQKSSQAPKLLFHYYDKDFNNEADTPDNFQSRRPNTSFCFLDIRSPGLGDTAMYLCATSRVAGNYGYTFGSGTRLTVV.

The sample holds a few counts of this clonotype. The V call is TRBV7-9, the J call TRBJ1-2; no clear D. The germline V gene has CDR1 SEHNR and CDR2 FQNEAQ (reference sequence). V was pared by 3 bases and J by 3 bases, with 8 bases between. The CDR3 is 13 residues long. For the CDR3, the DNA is TGTGCCAGCAGCTTCGCAGGAGACTATGGCTACACCTTC. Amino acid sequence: CASSFAGDYGYTF.

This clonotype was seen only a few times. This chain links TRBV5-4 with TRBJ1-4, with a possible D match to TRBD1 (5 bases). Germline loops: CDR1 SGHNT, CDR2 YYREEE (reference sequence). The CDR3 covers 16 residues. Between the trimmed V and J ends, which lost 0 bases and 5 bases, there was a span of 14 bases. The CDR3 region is CASSLDPRDGNEKLFF. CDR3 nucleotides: TGTGCCAGCAGCTTGGACCCCCGGGACGGGAATGAAAAACTGTTTTTT.

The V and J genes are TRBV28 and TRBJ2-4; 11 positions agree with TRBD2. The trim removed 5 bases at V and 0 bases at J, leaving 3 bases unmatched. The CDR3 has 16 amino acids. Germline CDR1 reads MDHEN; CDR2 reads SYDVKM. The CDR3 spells CASSILAGGAKNIQYF. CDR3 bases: TGTGCCAGCAGTATCCTAGCGGGAGGAGCCAAAAACATTCAGTACTTC.

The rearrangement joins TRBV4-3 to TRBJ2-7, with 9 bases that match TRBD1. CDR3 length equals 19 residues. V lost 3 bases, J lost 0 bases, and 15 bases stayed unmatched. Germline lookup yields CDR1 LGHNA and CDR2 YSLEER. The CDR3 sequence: CASSQKAVQGARSSYEQYF. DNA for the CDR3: TGCGCCAGCAGCCAGAAAGCAGTACAGGGGGCCAGGAGCTCCTACGAGCAGTACTTC.

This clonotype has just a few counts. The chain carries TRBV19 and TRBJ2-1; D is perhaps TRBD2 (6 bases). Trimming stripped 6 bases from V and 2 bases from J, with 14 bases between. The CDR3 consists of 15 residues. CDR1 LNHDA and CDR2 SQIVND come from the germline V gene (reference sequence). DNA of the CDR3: TGTGCCAGTAGGCCCCTAGCGTACACCTACAATGAGCAGTTCTTC. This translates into CASRPLAYTYNEQFF.

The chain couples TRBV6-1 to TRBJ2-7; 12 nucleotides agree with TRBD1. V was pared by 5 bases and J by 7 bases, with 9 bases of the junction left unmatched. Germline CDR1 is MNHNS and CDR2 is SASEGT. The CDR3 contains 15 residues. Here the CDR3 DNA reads TGTGCCAGCAGTCGCCCGGGACAGGGGGCGCTTGAGCAGTACTTC. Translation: CASSRPGQGALEQYF.

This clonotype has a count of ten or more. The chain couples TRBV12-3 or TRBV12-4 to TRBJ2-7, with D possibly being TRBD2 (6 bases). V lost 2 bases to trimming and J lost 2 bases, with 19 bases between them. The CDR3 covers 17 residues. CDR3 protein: CASSLWGLHGVAYEQYF. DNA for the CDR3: TGTGCCAGCAGTTTATGGGGACTCCATGGTGTGGCCTACGAGCAGTACTTC.

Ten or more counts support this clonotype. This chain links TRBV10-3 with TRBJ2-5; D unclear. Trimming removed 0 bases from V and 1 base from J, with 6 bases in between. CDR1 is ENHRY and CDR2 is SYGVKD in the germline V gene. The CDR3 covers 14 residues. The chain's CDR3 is CAISESPVQETQYF. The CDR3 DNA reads TGTGCCATCAGTGAGTCGCCAGTCCAAGAGACCCAGTACTTC.

Written as DNA, the CDR3 is TGTGCCAGCAGCTTAATTGCCTCTTCCCCCTACGAGCAGTACTTC. Amino acid sequence: CASSLIASSPYEQYF. V usage is TRBV7-2 and J usage is TRBJ2-7, with D uncertain. The germline CDR1 and CDR2 sequences are SGHTA and FQGNSA. V lost 2 bases and J 2 bases, leaving 13 bases between the germline ends. This CDR3 is built from 15 residues.

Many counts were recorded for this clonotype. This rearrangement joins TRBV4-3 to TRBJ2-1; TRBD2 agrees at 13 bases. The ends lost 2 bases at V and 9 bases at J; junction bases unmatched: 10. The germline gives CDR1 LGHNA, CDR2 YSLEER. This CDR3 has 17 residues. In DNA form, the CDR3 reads TGCGCCAGCAGCCAACCTACGGGACTAGCGGGATCGGGTGAGCAGTTCTTC. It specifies CASSQPTGLAGSGEQFF.

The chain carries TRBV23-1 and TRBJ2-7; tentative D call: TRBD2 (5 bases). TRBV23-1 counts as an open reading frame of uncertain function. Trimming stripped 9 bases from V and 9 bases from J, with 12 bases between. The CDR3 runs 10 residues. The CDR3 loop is CASPRAGQYF. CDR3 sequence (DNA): TGCGCCAGTCCGCGGGCAGGGCAGTACTTC.

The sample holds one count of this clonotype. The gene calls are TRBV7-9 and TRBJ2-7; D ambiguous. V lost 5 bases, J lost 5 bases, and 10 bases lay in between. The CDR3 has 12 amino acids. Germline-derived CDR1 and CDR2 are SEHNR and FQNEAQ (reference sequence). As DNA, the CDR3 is TGTGCCAGCAGCCAATTCCTCCACGAGCAGTACTTC. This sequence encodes CASSQFLHEQYF.

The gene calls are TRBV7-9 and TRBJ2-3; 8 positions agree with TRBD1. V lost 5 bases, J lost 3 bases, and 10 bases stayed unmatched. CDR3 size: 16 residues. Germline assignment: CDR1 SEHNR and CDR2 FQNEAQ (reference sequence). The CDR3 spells CASSTRTGRRTDTQYF. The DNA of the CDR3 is TGTGCCAGCAGCACCCGGACAGGGAGGAGAACAGATACGCAGTATTTT.

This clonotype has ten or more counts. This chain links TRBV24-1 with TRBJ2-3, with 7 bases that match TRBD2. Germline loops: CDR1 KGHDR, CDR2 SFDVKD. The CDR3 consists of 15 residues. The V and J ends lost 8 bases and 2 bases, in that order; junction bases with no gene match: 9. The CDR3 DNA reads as TGTGCCACCACCGTGACTAGCTACAACACAGATACGCAGTATTTT. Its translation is CATTVTSYNTDTQYF.

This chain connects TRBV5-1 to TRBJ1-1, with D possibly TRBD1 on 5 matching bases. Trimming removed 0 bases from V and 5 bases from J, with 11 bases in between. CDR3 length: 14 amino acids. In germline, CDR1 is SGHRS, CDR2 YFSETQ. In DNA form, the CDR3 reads TGCGCCAGCAGCTTGGGTCAGGGTTGGACTGAAGCTTTCTTT. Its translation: CASSLGQGWTEAFF.

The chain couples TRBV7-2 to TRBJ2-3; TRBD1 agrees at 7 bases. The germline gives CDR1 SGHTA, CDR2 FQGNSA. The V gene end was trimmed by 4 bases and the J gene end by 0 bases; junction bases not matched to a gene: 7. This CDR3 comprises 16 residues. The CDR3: CASSSRTGQSTDTQYF. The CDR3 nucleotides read TGTGCCAGCAGCTCACGCACGGGACAGAGCACAGATACGCAGTATTTT. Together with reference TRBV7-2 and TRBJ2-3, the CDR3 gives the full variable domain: GAGVSQSPSNKVTEKGKDVELRCDPISGHTALYWYRQSLGQGLEFLIYFQGNSAPDKSGLPSDRFSAERTGGSVSTLTIQRTQQEDSAVYLCASSSRTGQSTDTQYFGPGTRLTVL.

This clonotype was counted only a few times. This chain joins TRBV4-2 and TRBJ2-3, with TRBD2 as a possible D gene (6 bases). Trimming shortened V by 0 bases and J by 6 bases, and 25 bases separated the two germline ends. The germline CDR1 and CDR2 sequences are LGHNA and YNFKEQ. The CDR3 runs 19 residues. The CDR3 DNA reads TGTGCCAGCAGCCAAGATATATCGGTGGGTAGCGGCCCCCGGGATACGCAGTATTTT. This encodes CASSQDISVGSGPRDTQYF.

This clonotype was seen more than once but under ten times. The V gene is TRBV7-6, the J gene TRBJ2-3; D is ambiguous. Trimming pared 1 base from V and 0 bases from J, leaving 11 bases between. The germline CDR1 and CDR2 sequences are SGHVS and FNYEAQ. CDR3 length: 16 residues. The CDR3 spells CASSLEGATSTDTQYF. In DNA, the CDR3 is TGTGCCAGCAGCTTAGAGGGCGCGACTAGCACAGATACGCAGTATTTT.